The rows below give T cell receptor beta chains drawn from one sample of a study of shared clonotypes between healthy human individuals. Data came from immunoSEQ multiplex PCR; TCRdb stores just in-frame clones and leaves some out. In the table there are hundreds of thousands of clones, approximately 77% of which are singletons. Sequencing was done on a sample of PBMCs. All receptors derive from a woman between 40 and 50 years old in good health. Some clones in this sample may be carry-over from other donors' samples. CDR3s include the opening cysteine and the closing phenylalanine or tryptophan.

v_gene	j_gene	CDR3aa
TRBV4-2	TRBJ2-7	CASSHATSNEQYF
TRBV7-9	TRBJ2-3	CASSRGDFGDTQYF
TRBV6-5	TRBJ1-5	CASRGTGSNQPQHF
TRBV5-4	TRBJ2-2	CASSLGGQAAGELFF
TRBV6-6	TRBJ2-2	CASSYLGGSNTGELFF
TRBV2	TRBJ2-5	CASMYQETQYF
TRBV2	TRBJ2-7	CASSEAGFSSYEQYF
TRBV30	TRBJ1-6	CAWTQTGSPLHF
TRBV28	TRBJ2-7	CASRGQGYEQYF
TRBV11-2	TRBJ1-2	CASSPGQDYGYTF
TRBV7-9	TRBJ2-1	CASSATGNEQFF
TRBV9	TRBJ1-2	CASSVRDGNYGYTF
TRBV2	TRBJ2-7	CASRGASEQYF
TRBV5-6	TRBJ1-2	CASSLGAANYGYTF
TRBV28	TRBJ2-7	CASGTGPTYEQYF
TRBV4-2	TRBJ1-2	CASSQEYQGRDGYTF
TRBV7-9	TRBJ2-1	CASSLRADNEQFF
TRBV9	TRBJ2-7	CASSVTSGAHYEQYF
TRBV9	TRBJ2-2	CASSKRLAGVTGELFF
TRBV5-8	TRBJ1-4	CASSHRGRGDEKLFF
TRBV14	TRBJ2-7	CASSQDGEYEQYF
TRBV19	TRBJ1-5	CASSSGVGNQPQHF
TRBV28	TRBJ2-3	CASSSLTGIRRDTQYF
TRBV11-1	TRBJ2-7	CASSRNLAGYEQYF
TRBV28	TRBJ1-5	CASSISRRGWNQPQHF
TRBV12-2	TRBJ2-1	CASRLDLLSSYNEQFF